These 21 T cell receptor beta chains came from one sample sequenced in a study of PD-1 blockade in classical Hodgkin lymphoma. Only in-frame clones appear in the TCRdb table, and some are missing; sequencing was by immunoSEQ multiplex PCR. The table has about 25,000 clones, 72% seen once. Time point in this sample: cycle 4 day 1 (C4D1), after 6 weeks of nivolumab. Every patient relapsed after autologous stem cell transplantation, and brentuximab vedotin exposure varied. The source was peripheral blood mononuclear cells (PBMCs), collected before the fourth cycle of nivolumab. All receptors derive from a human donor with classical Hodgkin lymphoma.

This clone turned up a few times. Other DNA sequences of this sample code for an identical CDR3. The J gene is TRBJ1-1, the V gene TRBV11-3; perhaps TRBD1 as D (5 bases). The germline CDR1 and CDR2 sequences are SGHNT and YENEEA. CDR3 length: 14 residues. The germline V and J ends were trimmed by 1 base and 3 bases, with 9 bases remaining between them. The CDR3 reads CASSLAGGHTEAFF. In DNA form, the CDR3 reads TGTGCCAGCAGCTTAGCGGGGGGTCACACTGAAGCTTTCTTT.

The CDR3 spells CASSSGTGVRGETQYF. Here the CDR3 DNA reads TGTGCCAGCAGTTCAGGGACAGGGGTGAGAGGAGAGACCCAGTACTTC. The chain has TRBV28 and TRBJ2-5, with 10 bases that match TRBD1. Germline V lookup: CDR1 MDHEN, CDR2 SYDVKM. V shed 4 bases, J shed 4 bases, and the junction held 9 bases outside the gene matches. This CDR3 spans 16 amino acids. The full variable domain, its missing parts supplied by reference TRBV28 and TRBJ2-5, is DVKVTQSSRYLVKRTGEKVFLECVQDMDHENMFWYRQDPGLGLRLIYFSYDVKMKEKGDIPEGYSVSREKKERFSLILESASTNQTSMYLCASSSGTGVRGETQYFGPGTRLLVL.

This CDR3 is CASSSRGRLEEAFF. DNA for the CDR3: TGTGCCAGCAGTTCGCGGGGAAGATTAGAAGAAGCTTTCTTT. The J gene is TRBJ1-1, the V gene TRBV6-5; D is unclear. Germline V gene lookup returns CDR1 MNHEY and CDR2 SVGAGI. The CDR3 contains 14 residues. Trimming shortened V by 4 bases and J by 8 bases, and 17 bases separated the two germline ends.

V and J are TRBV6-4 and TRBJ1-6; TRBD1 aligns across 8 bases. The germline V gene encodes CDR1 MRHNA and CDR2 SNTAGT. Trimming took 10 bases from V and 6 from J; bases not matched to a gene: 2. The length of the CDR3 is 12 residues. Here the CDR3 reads CAIGTGNSPLHF. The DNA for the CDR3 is TGTGCCATCGGGACAGGTAATTCACCCCTCCACTTT.

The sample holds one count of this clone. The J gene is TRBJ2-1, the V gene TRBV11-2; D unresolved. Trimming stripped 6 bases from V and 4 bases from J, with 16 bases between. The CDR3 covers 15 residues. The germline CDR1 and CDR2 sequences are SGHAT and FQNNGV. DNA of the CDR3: TGTGCCAGCAGGCATATTCGGACGGCTTACAATGAGCAGTTCTTC. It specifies CASRHIRTAYNEQFF.

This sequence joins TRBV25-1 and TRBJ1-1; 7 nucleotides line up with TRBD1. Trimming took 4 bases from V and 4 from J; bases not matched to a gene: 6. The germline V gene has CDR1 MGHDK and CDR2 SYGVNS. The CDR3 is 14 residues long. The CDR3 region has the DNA TGTGCCAGCAGTGGACAGGGTTGGGGCACTGAAGCTTTCTTT. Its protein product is CASSGQGWGTEAFF.

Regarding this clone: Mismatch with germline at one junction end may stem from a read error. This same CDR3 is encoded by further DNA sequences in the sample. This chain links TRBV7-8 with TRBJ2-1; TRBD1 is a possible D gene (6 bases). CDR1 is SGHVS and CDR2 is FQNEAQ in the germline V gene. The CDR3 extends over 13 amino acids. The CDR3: CASSLDRRNEQFF. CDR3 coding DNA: TGCGCCAGCAGCTTGGACAGAAGGAATGAGCAGTTCTTC.

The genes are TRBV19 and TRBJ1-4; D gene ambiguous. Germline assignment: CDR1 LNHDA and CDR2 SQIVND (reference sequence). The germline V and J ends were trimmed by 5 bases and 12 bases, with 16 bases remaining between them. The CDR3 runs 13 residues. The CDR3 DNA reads TGTGCCAGTAGTTCCCCGTGGTCGGGAGAACTGTTTTTT. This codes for CASSSPWSGELFF.

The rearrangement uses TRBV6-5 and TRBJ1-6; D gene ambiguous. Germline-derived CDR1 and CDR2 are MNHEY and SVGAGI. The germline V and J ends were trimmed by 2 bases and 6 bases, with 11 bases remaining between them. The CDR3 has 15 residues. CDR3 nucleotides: TGTGCCAGCAGTTACCTCCGAGATTTTAATTCACCCCTCCACTTT. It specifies CASSYLRDFNSPLHF.

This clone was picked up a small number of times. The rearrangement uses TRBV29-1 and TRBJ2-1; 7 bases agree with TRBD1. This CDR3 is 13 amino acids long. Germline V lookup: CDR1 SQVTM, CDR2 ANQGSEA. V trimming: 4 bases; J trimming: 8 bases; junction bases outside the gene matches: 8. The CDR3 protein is CSVVETGYDEQFF. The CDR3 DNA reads TGCAGCGTTGTAGAGACAGGGTATGATGAGCAGTTCTTC.

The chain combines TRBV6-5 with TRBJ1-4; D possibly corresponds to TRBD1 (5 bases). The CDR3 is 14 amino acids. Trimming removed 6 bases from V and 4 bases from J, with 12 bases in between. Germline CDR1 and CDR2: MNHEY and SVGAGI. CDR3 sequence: CASRFDSRNEKLFF. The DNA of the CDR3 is TGTGCCAGCAGATTTGACAGCCGTAATGAAAAACTGTTTTTT.

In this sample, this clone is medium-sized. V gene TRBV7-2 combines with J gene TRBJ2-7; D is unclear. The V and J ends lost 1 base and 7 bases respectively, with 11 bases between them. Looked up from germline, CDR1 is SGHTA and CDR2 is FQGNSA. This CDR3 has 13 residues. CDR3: CASSLDPVAEQYF. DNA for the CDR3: TGTGCCAGCAGCTTAGATCCGGTGGCGGAGCAGTACTTC.

The CDR3 DNA reads as TGTGCCAGCCAAGTAGGCAGGGGCACTGAAGCTTTCTTT. Translated, it gives CASQVGRGTEAFF. This rearrangement joins TRBV19 to TRBJ1-1; D is possibly TRBD1 (6 bases). This CDR3 is 13 amino acids long. The ends were cut back, 9 bases at V and 4 bases at J, with 15 bases in the middle. Looked up from germline, CDR1 is LNHDA and CDR2 is SQIVND (reference sequence).

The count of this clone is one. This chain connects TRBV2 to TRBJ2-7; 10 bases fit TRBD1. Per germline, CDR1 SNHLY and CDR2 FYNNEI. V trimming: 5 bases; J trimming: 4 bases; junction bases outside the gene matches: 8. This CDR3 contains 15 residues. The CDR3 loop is CASSYTGTGVYEQYV. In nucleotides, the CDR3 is TGTGCCAGCAGTTACACCGGGACAGGGGTTTACGAGCAGTACGTC.

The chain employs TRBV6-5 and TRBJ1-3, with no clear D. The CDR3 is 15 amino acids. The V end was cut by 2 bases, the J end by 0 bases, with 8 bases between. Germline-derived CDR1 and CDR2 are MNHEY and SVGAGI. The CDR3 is CASSYDLSSGNTIYF. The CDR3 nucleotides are TGTGCCAGCAGTTACGATCTTAGCTCTGGAAACACCATATATTTT.

CDR3 region: CASSLRGENYGYTF. CDR3 nucleotide sequence: TGCGCCAGCAGCTTGAGGGGGGAAAACTATGGCTACACCTTC. V and J are TRBV5-1 and TRBJ1-2; possible D gene TRBD1, 6 bases. Germline V gives CDR1 SGHRS, CDR2 YFSETQ. Trimming cost V 1 base and J 2 bases, with 9 bases left between them. This CDR3 contains 14 residues.

The CDR3 here is CASSPLGRGFTEAFF. DNA for the CDR3: TGTGCCAGCAGTCCCCTTGGCCGGGGTTTCACTGAAGCTTTCTTT. The chain carries TRBV28 and TRBJ1-1; no clear D gene. This CDR3 comprises 15 residues. Trimming left V 5 bases short and J 4 bases short, with 17 bases between. CDR1 MDHEN and CDR2 SYDVKM come from the germline V gene. The complete variable domain, with remaining parts taken from reference TRBV28 and TRBJ1-1, reads DVKVTQSSRYLVKRTGEKVFLECVQDMDHENMFWYRQDPGLGLRLIYFSYDVKMKEKGDIPEGYSVSREKKERFSLILESASTNQTSMYLCASSPLGRGFTEAFFGQGTRLTVV.

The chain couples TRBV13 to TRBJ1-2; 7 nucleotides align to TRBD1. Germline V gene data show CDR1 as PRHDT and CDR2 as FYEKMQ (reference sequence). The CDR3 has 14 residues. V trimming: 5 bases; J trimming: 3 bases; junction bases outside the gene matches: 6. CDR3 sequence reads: CASSRDRGYYGYTF. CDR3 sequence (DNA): TGTGCCAGCAGCCGGGACAGAGGATACTATGGCTACACCTTC.

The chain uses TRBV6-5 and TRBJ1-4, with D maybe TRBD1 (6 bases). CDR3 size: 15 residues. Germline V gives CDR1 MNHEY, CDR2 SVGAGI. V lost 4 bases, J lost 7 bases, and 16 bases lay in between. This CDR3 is CASSFEQGSVEKLFF. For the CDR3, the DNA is TGTGCCAGCAGTTTCGAACAGGGATCGGTTGAAAAACTGTTTTTT.

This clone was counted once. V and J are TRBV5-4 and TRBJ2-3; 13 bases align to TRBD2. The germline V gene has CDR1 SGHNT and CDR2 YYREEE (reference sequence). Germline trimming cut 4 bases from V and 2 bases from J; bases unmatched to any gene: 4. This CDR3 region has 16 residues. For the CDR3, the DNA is TGTGCCAGCAGCCAGGGACTAGCGGGGATCACAGATACGCAGTATTTT. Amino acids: CASSQGLAGITDTQYF.

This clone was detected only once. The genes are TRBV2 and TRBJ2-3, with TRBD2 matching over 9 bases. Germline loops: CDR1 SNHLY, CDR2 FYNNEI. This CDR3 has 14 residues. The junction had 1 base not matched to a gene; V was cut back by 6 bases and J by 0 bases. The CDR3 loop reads CASSGLASTDTQYF. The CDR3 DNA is TGTGCCAGCAGCGGACTAGCGAGCACAGATACGCAGTATTTT. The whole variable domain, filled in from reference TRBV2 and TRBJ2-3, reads EPEVTQTPSHQVTQMGQEVILRCVPISNHLYFYWYRQILGQKVEFLVSFYNNEISEKSEIFDDQFSVERPDGSNFTLKIRSTKLEDSAMYFCASSGLASTDTQYFGPGTRLTVL.